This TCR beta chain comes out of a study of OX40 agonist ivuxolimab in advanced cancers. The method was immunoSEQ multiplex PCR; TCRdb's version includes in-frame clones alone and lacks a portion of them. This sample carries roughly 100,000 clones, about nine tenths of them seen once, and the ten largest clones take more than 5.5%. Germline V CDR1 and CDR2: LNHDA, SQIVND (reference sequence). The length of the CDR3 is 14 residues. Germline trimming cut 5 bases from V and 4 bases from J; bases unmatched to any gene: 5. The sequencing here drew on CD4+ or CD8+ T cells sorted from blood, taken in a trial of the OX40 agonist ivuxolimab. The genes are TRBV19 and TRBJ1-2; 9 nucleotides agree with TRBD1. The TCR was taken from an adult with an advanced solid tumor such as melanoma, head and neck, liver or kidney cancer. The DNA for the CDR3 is TGTGCCAGTAGTGTACAGGGGGCTAGCTATGGCTACACCTTC. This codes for CASSVQGASYGYTF.